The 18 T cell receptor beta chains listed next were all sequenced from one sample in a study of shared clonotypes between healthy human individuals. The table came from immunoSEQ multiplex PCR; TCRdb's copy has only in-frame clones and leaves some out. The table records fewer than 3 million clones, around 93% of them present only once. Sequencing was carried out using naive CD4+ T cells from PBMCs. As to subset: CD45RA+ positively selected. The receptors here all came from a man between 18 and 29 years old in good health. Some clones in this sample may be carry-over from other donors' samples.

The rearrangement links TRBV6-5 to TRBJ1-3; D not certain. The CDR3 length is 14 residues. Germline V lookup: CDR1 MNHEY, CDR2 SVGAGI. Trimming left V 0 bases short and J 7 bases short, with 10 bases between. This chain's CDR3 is CASSYSVGGNTIYF. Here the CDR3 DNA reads TGTGCCAGCAGTTACTCTGTGGGTGGGAACACCATATATTTT.

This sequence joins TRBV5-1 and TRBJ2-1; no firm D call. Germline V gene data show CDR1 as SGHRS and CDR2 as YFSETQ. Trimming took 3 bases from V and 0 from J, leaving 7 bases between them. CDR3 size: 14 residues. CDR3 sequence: CASSSRSSYNEQFF. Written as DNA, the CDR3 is TGCGCCAGCAGCTCGAGGAGCTCCTACAATGAGCAGTTCTTC.

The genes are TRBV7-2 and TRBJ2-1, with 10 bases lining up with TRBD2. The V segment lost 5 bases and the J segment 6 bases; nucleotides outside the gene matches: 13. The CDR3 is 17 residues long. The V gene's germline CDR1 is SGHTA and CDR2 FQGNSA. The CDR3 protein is CASSPWTSGLGVNEQFF. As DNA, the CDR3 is TGTGCCAGCAGCCCTTGGACTAGCGGCCTAGGCGTCAATGAGCAGTTCTTC.

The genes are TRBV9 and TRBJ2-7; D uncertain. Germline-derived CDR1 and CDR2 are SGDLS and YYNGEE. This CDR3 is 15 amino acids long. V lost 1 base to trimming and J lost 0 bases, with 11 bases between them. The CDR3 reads CASSVRVGSSYEQYF. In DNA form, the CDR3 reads TGTGCCAGCAGCGTAAGGGTTGGAAGCTCCTACGAGCAGTACTTC.

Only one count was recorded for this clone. As DNA, the CDR3 is TGTGCCAGCAGCTTAGGGGCATCAACTAATGAAAAACTGTTTTTT. The encoded protein is CASSLGASTNEKLFF. J is TRBJ1-4 and V is TRBV7-3, with D perhaps matching TRBD1 (5 bases). The germline V and J ends were trimmed by 2 bases and 0 bases, with 7 bases remaining between them. Germline lookup yields CDR1 SGHTA and CDR2 FQGTGA. The CDR3 length is 15 residues.

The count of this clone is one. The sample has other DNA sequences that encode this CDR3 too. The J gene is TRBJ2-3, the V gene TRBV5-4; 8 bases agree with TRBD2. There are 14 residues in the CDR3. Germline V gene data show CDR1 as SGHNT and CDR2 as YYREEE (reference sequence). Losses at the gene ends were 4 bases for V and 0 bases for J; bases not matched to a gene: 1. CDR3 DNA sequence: TGTGCCAGCAGCCCTAGCGGGAGCACAGATACGCAGTATTTT. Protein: CASSPSGSTDTQYF.

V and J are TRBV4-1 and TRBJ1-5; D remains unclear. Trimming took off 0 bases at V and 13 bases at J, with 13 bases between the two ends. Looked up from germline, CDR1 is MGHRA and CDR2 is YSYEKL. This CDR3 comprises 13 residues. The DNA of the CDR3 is TGCGCCAGCAGCCAAGAACGCCTTAGGAAACAGCATTTT. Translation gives CASSQERLRKQHF.

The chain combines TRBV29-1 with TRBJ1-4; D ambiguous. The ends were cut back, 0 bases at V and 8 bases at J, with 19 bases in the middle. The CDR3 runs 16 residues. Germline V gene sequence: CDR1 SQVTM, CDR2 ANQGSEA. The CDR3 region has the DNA TGCAGCGTTGAAGATTTCCTGTCTGGCGATGGGGAAAAACTGTTTTTT. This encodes CSVEDFLSGDGEKLFF.

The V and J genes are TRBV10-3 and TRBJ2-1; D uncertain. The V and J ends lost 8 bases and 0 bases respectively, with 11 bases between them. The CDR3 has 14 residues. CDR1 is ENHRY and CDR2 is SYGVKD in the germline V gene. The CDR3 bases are TGTGCCATCGGCGGAACAAGCTCCTACAATGAGCAGTTCTTC. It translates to CAIGGTSSYNEQFF.

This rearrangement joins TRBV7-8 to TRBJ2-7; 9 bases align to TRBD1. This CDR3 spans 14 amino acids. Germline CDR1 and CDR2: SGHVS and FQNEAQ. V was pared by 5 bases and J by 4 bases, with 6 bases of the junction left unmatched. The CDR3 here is CASSSWTGVYEQYF. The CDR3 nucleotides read TGTGCCAGCAGCAGTTGGACAGGGGTATACGAGCAGTACTTC.

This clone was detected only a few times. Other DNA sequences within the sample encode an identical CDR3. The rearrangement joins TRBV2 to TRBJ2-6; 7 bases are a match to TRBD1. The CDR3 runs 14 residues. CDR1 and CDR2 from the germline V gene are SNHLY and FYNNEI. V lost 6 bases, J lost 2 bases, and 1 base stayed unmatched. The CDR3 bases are TGTGCCAGCAGCGACAGGGCTGGGGCCAACGTCCTGACTTTC. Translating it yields CASSDRAGANVLTF.

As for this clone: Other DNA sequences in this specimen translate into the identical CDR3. The CDR3 DNA is TGTGCCAGCAGCCGGGACAGGTCCTACGAGCAGTACTTC. Translation gives CASSRDRSYEQYF. The chain links TRBV5-4 to TRBJ2-7; 8 bases agree with TRBD1. The germline V gene encodes CDR1 SGHNT and CDR2 YYREEE (reference sequence). The V and J ends lost 4 bases and 1 base, in that order; junction bases with no gene match: 1. The CDR3 has 13 residues.

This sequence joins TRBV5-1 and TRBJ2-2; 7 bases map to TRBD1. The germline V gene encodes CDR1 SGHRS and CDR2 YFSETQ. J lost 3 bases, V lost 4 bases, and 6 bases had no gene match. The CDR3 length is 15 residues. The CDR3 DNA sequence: TGCGCCAGCAGCCCGCCGGACAGGTACACCGGGGAGCTGTTTTTT. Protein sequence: CASSPPDRYTGELFF.

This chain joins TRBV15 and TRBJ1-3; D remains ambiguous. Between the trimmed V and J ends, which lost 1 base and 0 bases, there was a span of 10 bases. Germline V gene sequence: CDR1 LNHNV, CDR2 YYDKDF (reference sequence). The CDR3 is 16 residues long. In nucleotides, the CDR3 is TGTGCCACCAGCAGAGCGGTCGGTCCCTCTGGAAACACCATATATTTT. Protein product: CATSRAVGPSGNTIYF.

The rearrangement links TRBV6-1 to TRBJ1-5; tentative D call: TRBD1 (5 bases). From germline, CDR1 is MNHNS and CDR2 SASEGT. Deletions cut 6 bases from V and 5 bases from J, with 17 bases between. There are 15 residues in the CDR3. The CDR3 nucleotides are TGTGCCAGCAGCACCGGGACGGCTGGCCATCAGCCCCAGCATTTT. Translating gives CASSTGTAGHQPQHF.

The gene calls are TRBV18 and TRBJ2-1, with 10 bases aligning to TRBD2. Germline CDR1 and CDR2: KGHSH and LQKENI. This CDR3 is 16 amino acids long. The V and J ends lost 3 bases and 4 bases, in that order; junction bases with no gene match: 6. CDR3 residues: CASSPEPAGGYNEQFF. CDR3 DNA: TGTGCCAGCTCACCCGAACCAGCGGGAGGGTACAATGAGCAGTTCTTC.

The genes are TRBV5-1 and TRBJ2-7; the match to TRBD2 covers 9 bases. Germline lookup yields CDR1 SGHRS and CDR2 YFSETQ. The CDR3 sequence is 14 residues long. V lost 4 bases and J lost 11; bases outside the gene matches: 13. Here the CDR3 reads CASSPIAGVSEEYF. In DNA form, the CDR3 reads TGCGCCAGCAGCCCTATAGCGGGAGTCTCGGAGGAGTACTTC.

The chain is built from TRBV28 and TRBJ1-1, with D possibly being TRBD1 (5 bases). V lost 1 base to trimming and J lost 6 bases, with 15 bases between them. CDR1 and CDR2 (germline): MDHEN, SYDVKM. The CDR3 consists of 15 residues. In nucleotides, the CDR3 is TGTGCCAGCAGTTTATTAGGCAGGGACGGTGCTGAAGCTTTCTTT. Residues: CASSLLGRDGAEAFF.